These 6 T cell receptor beta chains came from one sample sequenced in a study of T cells in women clearing cervical HPV infection. Clones were read by immunoSEQ multiplex PCR, and TCRdb kept only the in-frame ones, dropping some. This repertoire includes 25,000 or so clones. Sequencing was performed on blood buffy coat. The receptor set was obtained from a woman between 18 and 69 years old with a cervical HPV16 infection that either progressed to CIN3+ or cleared (not recorded which).

With regard to this clone: The read finishes 3 residues shy of the CDR3 end, and the germline J gene is used to complete it. This chain connects TRBV7-2 to TRBJ1-3; no definite D call. CDR3 length equals 13 residues. Between the trimmed V and J ends, which lost 3 bases and 1 base, there was a span of 4 bases. Germline V CDR1 and CDR2: SGHTA, FQGNSA. CDR3 bases read: TGTGCCAGCAGCTTCGGTTCTGGAAACACC. Its protein product is CASSFGSGNT. The CDR3 as a whole reads CASSFGSGNTIYF.

Notes on this clone: With the read ending 3 residues before the CDR3 end, the germline J gene is used to fill in that end. The rearrangement joins TRBV19 to TRBJ1-4; D is possibly TRBD1 (6 bases). V lost 4 bases to trimming and J lost 3 bases, with 15 bases between them. Germline CDR1 and CDR2: LNHDA and SQIVND (reference sequence). The CDR3 contains 16 residues. The CDR3 bases that were read are TGTGCCAGTAGTAGCTTAACAGGGTTTGCTAATGAAAAA. It yields the protein CASSSLTGFANEK. The whole CDR3 sequence reads CASSSLTGFANEKLFF.

Of note for this clone: The CDR3 is cut off 3 residues early in the read; its end comes from the germline J gene. The chain combines TRBV20-1 with TRBJ1-1; possible D gene TRBD1, 6 bases. The ends were cut back, 2 bases at V and 0 bases at J, with 10 bases in the middle. This CDR3 has 14 amino acids. From germline, CDR1 is DFQATT and CDR2 SNEGSKA (reference sequence). CDR3 DNA, as far as it was read: TGCAGTGCTAGAACAACAGGGATGAACACTGAA. It is translated as CSARTTGMNTE. From start to end, the CDR3 is CSARTTGMNTEAFF.

A remark on this clone: The CDR3 end falls 3 residues outside the read, so it is completed with the germline J gene. The chain carries TRBV6-2 or TRBV6-3 and TRBJ2-3; TRBD1 matches at 8 bases. This CDR3 spans 15 amino acids. Germline V gene sequence: CDR1 MNHEY, CDR2 SVGEGT. Partial CDR3 DNA: TGTGCCAGCAGTTACGGCCAGGGGGCAAGGCAGCCG. Protein product: CASSYGQGARQP. The full CDR3 reads CASSYGQGARQPQYF.

Points on this clone: The sequenced fragment ends 3 residues before the CDR3 boundary, so the rest is inferred from the germline J gene. The gene calls are TRBV6-2 or TRBV6-3 and TRBJ2-1, with 8 positions matching TRBD1. Germline V lookup: CDR1 MNHEY, CDR2 SVGEGT. The CDR3 spans 14 residues. Trimming took 6 bases from V and 6 from J; bases not matched to a gene: 7. CDR3 DNA, as far as it was read: TGTGCCAGCAGCAGGACAGGGATGAGCAATGAG. Its translation: CASSRTGMSNE. The whole CDR3 sequence reads CASSRTGMSNEQFF.

As concerns this clone: The CDR3 end falls 3 residues outside the read, so it is completed with the germline J gene. The gene calls are TRBV7-6 and TRBJ2-1, with D perhaps matching TRBD2 (6 bases). CDR1 is SGHVS, CDR2 FNYEAQ, per germline. The CDR3 is made up of 15 amino acids. V was cut by 6 bases and J by 2 bases, with 14 bases left in between. CDR3 DNA, as far as it was read: TGTGCCAGCAGGCCCACGGGGGATCCCTACAATGAG. It encodes CASRPTGDPYNE. The CDR3, in full, reads CASRPTGDPYNEQFF.